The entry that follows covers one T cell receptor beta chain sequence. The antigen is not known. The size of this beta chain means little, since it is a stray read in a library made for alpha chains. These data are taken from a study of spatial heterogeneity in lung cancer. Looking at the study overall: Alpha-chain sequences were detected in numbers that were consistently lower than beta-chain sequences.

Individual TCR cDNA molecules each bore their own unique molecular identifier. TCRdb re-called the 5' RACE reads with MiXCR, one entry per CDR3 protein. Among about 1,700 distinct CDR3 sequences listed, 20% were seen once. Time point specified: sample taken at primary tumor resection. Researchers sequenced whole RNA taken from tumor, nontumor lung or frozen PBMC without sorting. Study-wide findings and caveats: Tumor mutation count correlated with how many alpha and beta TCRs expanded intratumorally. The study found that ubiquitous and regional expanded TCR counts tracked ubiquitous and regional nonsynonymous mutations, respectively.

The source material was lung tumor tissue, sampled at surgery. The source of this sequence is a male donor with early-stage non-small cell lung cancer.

CDR3 nucleotides: TGTGCCAGCAGTTCACCTAGGACTGACTACGAGCAGTACTTC. It yields the protein CASSSPRTDYEQYF. The chain links TRBV28 to TRBJ2-7; a weak D match, TRBD2 (5 bases). This CDR3 spans 14 amino acids. Germline CDR1 MDHEN, CDR2 SYDVKM. Trimming removed 4 bases from V and 3 bases from J, with 13 bases in between. Full variable domain (remainder filled in from reference TRBV28 and TRBJ2-7): DVKVTQSSRYLVKRTGEKVFLECVQDMDHENMFWYRQDPGLGLRLIYFSYDVKMKEKGDIPEGYSVSREKKERFSLILESASTNQTSMYLCASSSPRTDYEQYFGPGTRLTVT.